A selection of T cell receptor beta chains follows, all from one sample in a study of identical twins. In TCRdb, the 5' RACE reads were re-called with MiXCR into one record per CDR3 protein. Of a few hundred thousand distinct CDR3 sequences listed, more than 9.5% are singletons. Separately, the same data were catalogued under a study of yellow fever vaccine responses in identical twins.

The sequencing sample was made of memory (CD45RO+) T cells sorted from blood. These receptors originate from a woman aged 18-35 years in good health. Each CDR3 is given with its conserved first and last residue. The D gene is left open where the match is weak. Rows may omit the clone size; those that give it use once, few, many or a size class.

cdr3_nt	cdr3_aa	d_call	clone_size	v_call	j_call
TGCGCCAGCAGCTTGCTTCCAGGGGAATTAACAGATACGCAGTATTTT	CASSLLPGELTDTQYF	.	few	TRBV5-1	TRBJ2-3
TGCAGTGCTACTTATTGGACAGGGGCTACCTATGGCTACACCTTC	CSATYWTGATYGYTF	TRBD1	.	TRBV20-1	TRBJ1-2
TGTGCCATCAAGGTAGCAGGGTTGGAGACCCAGTACTTC	CAIKVAGLETQYF	.	few	TRBV10-3	TRBJ2-5
TGTGCCAGCAGGAACCCCTACGAGCAGTACTTC	CASRNPYEQYF	.	.	TRBV6-5	TRBJ2-7
TGTGCCAGCAGCCGTTCCCTACAGTCCCACCCCAGCTCCTACAATGAGCAGTTCTTC	CASSRSLQSHPSSYNEQFF	.	few	TRBV11-1	TRBJ2-1
TGTGCCAGCAGCACCACAGATACGCAGTATTTT	CASSTTDTQYF	.	many	TRBV28	TRBJ2-3
TGCGCCAGCAGCACCGTGACCAGGGAGGTAAACGAGCAGTACTTC	CASSTVTREVNEQYF	.	many	TRBV5-1	TRBJ2-7
TGTGCCAGCAGTGCCCACTCCCGCGGGGATGAGCAGTTCTTC	CASSAHSRGDEQFF	.	once	TRBV9	TRBJ2-1
TGCAGTGCCCCCAAGGGGGAGTACGAGCAGTACTTC	CSAPKGEYEQYF	.	few	TRBV20-1	TRBJ2-7
TGTGCCAGCAGTTTAGTTTTTGGGGTAGGCCAGCATTTT	CASSLVFGVGQHF	.	few	TRBV12-3/TRBV12-4	TRBJ1-5
TGTGCCAGCAGTACTCCGCGGGGGGCGAAAGTGACCCAGTACTTC	CASSTPRGAKVTQYF	TRBD2	.	TRBV28	TRBJ2-5
TGTGCCAGCAGCGAAGCGGCTAGCGGGAGTGATACGCAGTATTTT	CASSEAASGSDTQYF	TRBD2	.	TRBV9	TRBJ2-3
TGTGCCAGCAGTCAGCTAGCGGGAGGGGTGAGAAACGAGCAGTACTTC	CASSQLAGGVRNEQYF	TRBD2	few	TRBV28	TRBJ2-7
TGTGCCAGCAGCCAAGTAGGAACTAGCCAAAACAATGAGCAGTTCTTC	CASSQVGTSQNNEQFF	.	.	TRBV4-2	TRBJ2-1
TGTGCCAGCAGTTTTGGGTTAGCGGGAGTAACGGGGGAAAAAGAGACCCAGTACTTC	CASSFGLAGVTGEKETQYF	TRBD2	few	TRBV28	TRBJ2-5
TGTGCCAGCAAGGTCCCTAGAGGGCCTAAGAGCTCCTACGAGCAGTACTTC	CASKVPRGPKSSYEQYF	.	few	TRBV21-1	TRBJ2-7
TGTGCCAGCAGCTTAGGACGGGGGCTATACGGGGAGCTGTTTTTT	CASSLGRGLYGELFF	.	few	TRBV5-6	TRBJ2-2
TGTGCCAGCAGTTCCCGCTCCCAGGGAATGAGCAATCAGCCCCAGCATTTT	CASSSRSQGMSNQPQHF	.	.	TRBV28	TRBJ1-5
TGTGCCACCAAGTGGGGGACAAACGATAATTCACCCCTCCACTTT	CATKWGTNDNSPLHF	.	.	TRBV15	TRBJ1-6
TGTGCCAGCAGTGACTCAAGGACGTACAACACTGAAGCTTTCTTT	CASSDSRTYNTEAFF	.	.	TRBV25-1	TRBJ1-1
TGCGCCAGCAGCCAGAGTGGGACAGGGCCTACGCAGTATTTT	CASSQSGTGPTQYF	TRBD1	.	TRBV4-3	TRBJ2-3
TGTGCCAGCAGCCCCGACGTAGGGGCCACAGATACGCAGTATTTT	CASSPDVGATDTQYF	.	many	TRBV11-2	TRBJ2-3
TGCAGTGCTTTTGGACAGTCTGAAGCTTTCTTT	CSAFGQSEAFF	.	few	TRBV20-1	TRBJ1-1
TGTGCCAGCAGCCTCCACCGCGGACGGGGCCTAGGAGTAGATACGCAGTATTTT	CASSLHRGRGLGVDTQYF	.	.	TRBV4-2	TRBJ2-3
TGTGCCAGCAGCGTAGCTTCCCTGGGGGAGACCCAGTACTTC	CASSVASLGETQYF	.	many	TRBV9	TRBJ2-5
TGTGCCAGCAGTTTATCGAGGGGGGGAGGCACTGAAGCTTTCTTT	CASSLSRGGGTEAFF	.	many	TRBV28	TRBJ1-1
TGTGCCAGCACCCTTTACCGAGGGACTAGCGGGAGCTACGAGCAGTACTTC	CASTLYRGTSGSYEQYF	TRBD2	.	TRBV18	TRBJ2-7
TGCGCCAGCAGCTTGCAAGGGAACACCTACAATGAGCAGTTCTTC	CASSLQGNTYNEQFF	.	many	TRBV5-1	TRBJ2-1